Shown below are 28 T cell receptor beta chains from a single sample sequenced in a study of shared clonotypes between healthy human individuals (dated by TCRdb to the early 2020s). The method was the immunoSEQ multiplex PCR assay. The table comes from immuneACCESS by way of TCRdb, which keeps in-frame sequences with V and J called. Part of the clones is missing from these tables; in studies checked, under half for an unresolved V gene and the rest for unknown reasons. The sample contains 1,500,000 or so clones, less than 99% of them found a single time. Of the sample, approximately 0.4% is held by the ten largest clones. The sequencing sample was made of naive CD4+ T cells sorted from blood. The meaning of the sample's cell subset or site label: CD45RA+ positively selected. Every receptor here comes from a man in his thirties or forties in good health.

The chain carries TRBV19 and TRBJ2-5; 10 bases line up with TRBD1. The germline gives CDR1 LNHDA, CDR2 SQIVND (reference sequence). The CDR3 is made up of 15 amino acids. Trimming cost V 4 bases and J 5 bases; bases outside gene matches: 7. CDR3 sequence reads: CASSTRQGASETQYF. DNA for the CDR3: TGTGCCAGTAGTACGAGACAGGGGGCATCGGAGACCCAGTACTTC.

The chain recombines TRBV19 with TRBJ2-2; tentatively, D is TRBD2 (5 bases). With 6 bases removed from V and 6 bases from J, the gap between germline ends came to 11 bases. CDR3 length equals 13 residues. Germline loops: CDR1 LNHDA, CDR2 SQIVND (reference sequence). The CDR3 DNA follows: TGTGCCAGTAGAACTAGGTCCGCCGGGGAGCTGTTTTTT. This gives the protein CASRTRSAGELFF.

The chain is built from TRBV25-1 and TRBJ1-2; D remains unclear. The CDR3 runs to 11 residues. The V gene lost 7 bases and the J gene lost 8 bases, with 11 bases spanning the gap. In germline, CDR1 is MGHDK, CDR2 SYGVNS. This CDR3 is CASIDVGGYTF. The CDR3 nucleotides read TGTGCCAGCATCGATGTGGGCGGCTACACCTTC.

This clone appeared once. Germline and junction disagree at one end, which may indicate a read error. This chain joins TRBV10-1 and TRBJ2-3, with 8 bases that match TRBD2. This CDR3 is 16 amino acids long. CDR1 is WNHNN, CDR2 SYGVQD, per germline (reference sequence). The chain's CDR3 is CARSEGLAGITDTQYF. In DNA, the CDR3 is TGCGCCAGAAGTGAGGGCTTAGCGGGAATCACAGATACGCAGTATTTT.

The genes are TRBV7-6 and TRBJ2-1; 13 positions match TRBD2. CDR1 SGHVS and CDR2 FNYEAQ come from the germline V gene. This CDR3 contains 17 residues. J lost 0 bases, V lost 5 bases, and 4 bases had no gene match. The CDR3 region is CASSRWTSGSSYNEQFF. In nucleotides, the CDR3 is TGTGCCAGCAGCCGTTGGACTAGCGGGAGCTCCTACAATGAGCAGTTCTTC.

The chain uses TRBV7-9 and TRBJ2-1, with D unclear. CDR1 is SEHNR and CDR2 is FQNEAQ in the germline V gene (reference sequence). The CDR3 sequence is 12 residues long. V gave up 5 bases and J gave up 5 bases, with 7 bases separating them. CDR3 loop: CASSARDNEQFF. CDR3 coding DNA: TGTGCCAGCAGCGCACGGGACAATGAGCAGTTCTTC.

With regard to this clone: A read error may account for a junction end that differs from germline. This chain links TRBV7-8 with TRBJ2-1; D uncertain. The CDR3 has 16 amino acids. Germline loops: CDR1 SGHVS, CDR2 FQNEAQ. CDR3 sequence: CASSNLGLPSHNEQFF. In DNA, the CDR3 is TGTGCCAGCAGCAACCTCGGCCTACCCTCCCACAATGAGCAGTTCTTC.

CDR3 in amino acids: CASSLGQGAGNQPQHF. CDR3 DNA: TGTGCCAGCAGCTTAGGGCAGGGGGCAGGCAATCAGCCCCAGCATTTT. The chain employs TRBV5-6 and TRBJ1-5; 8 nucleotides line up with TRBD1. The CDR3 has 16 residues. Trimming took 2 bases from V and 2 from J; bases not matched to a gene: 6. Germline CDR1 and CDR2: SGHDT and YYEEEE. Based on the CDR3 plus reference TRBV5-6 and TRBJ1-5, the full variable domain is DAGVTQSPTHLIKTRGQQVTLRCSPKSGHDTVSWYQQALGQGPQFIFQYYEEEERQRGNFPDRFSGHQFPNYSSELNVNALLLGDSALYLCASSLGQGAGNQPQHFGDGTRLSIL.

CDR3 DNA: TGTGCCAGCAGCAAAGGTGGCCACCAGACCGCGCCGAACTACGAGCAGTACTTC. This encodes CASSKGGHQTAPNYEQYF. This chain joins TRBV21-1 and TRBJ2-7. TRBV21-1 is annotated as a pseudogene. The CDR3 contains 18 residues.

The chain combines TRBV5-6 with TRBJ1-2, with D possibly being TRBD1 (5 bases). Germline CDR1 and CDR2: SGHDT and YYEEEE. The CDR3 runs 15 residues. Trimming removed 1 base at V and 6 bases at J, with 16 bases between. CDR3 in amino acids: CASSLKAQGRHGYTF. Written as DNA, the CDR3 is TGTGCCAGCAGCTTGAAGGCCCAGGGAAGGCATGGCTACACCTTC.

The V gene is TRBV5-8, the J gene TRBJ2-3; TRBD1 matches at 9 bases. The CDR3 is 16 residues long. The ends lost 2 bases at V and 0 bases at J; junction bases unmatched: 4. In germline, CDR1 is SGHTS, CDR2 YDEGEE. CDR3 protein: CASSLYRGLSTDTQYF. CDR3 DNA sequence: TGTGCCAGCAGCTTATACAGGGGGCTTAGCACAGATACGCAGTATTTT.

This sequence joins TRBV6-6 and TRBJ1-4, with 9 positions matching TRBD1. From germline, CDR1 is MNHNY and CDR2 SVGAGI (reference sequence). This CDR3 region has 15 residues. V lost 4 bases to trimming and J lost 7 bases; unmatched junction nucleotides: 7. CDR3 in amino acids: CASSSGQGLAEKLFF. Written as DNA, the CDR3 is TGTGCCAGCAGTTCTGGACAGGGGTTAGCTGAAAAACTGTTTTTT.

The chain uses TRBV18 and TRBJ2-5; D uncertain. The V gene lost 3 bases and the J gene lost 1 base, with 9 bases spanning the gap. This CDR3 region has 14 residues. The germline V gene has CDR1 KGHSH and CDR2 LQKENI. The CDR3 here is CASSPVASQETQYF. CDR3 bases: TGTGCCAGCTCACCTGTGGCGAGCCAAGAGACCCAGTACTTC.

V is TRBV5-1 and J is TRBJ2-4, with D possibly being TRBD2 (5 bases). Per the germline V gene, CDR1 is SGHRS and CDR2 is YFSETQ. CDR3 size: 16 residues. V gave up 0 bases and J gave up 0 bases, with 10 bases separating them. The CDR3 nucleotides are TGCGCCAGCAGCTTGGCCCTTGGACTAGCCAAAAACATTCAGTACTTC. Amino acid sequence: CASSLALGLAKNIQYF.

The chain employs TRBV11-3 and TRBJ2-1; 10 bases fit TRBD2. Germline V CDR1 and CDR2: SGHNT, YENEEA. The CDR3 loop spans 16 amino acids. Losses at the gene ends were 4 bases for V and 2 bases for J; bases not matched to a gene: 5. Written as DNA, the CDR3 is TGTGCCAGCAGCTATACTAGCGGGACAACCTACAATGAGCAGTTCTTC. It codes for CASSYTSGTTYNEQFF.

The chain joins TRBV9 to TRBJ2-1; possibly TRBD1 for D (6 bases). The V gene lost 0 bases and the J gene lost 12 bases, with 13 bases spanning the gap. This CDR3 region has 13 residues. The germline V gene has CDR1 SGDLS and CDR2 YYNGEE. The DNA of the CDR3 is TGTGCCAGCAGCGTAGTGTTTGGGGGCGGGCAGTTCTTC. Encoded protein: CASSVVFGGGQFF.

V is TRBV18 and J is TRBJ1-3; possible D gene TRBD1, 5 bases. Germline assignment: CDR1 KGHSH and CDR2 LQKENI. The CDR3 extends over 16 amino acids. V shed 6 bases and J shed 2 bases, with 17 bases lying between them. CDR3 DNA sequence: TGTGCCAGCTCTCCTAGGATGCAGGGACCTGGAAACACCATATATTTT. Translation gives CASSPRMQGPGNTIYF.

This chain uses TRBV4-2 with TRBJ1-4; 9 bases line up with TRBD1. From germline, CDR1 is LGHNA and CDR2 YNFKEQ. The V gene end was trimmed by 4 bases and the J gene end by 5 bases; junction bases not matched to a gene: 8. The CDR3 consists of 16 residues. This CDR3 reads CASSPKRGQGNEKLFF. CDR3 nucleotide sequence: TGTGCCAGCAGCCCTAAGAGGGGACAGGGCAATGAAAAACTGTTTTTT.

The CDR3 nucleotides read TGTGCCAGCAGTGAGATCTACAGGGTCGGCGGCTACACCTTC. As protein: CASSEIYRVGGYTF. The chain recombines TRBV28 with TRBJ1-2; maybe TRBD1 (6 bases). CDR1 and CDR2 from the germline V gene are MDHEN and SYDVKM. V gave up 5 bases and J gave up 8 bases, with 18 bases separating them. The CDR3 sequence is 14 residues long.

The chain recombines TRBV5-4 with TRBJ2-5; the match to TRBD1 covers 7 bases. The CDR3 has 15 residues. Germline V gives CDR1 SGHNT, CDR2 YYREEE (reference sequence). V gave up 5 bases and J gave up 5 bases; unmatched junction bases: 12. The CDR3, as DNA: TGTGCCAGCAGGCGAGGGGGCAACCAAGCGGAGACCCAGTACTTC. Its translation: CASRRGGNQAETQYF.

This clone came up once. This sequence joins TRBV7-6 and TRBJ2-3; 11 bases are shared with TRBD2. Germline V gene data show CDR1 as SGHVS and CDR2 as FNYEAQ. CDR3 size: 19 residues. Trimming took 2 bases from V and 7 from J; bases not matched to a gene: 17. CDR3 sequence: CASSLSPPEASGRSNTQYF. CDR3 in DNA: TGTGCCAGCAGCTTATCGCCTCCCGAGGCTAGCGGGAGGAGCAATACGCAGTATTTT.

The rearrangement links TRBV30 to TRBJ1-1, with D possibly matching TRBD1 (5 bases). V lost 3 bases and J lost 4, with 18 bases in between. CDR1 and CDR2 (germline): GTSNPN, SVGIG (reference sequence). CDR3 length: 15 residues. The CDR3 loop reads CAWRDFLGVGTEAFF. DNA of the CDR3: TGTGCCTGGAGGGACTTCTTGGGGGTAGGCACTGAAGCTTTCTTT.

This CDR3 reads CASGSDRGGYEQYF. CDR3 nucleotide sequence: TGTGCTAGTGGTTCCGACAGGGGTGGATACGAGCAGTACTTC. The V gene is TRBV12-5, the J gene TRBJ2-7, with 8 positions matching TRBD1. CDR3 size: 14 residues. With V trimmed by 4 bases and J by 4 bases, 6 bases remained unmatched. Germline V gene data show CDR1 as LGHNT and CDR2 as FRNRAP. Looking up the rest from reference TRBV12-5 and TRBJ2-7 gives the full variable domain: DARVTQTPRHKVTEMGQEVTMRCQPILGHNTVFWYRQTMMQGLELLAYFRNRAPLDDSGMPKDRFSAEMPDATLATLKIQPSEPRDSAVYFCASGSDRGGYEQYFGPGTRLTVT.

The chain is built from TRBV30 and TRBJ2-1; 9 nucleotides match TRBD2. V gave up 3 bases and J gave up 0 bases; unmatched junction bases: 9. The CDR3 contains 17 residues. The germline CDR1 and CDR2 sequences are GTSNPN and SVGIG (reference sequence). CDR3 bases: TGTGCCTGGAGGAAGGCGGGAGGGCCTAGCTCCTACAATGAGCAGTTCTTC. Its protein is CAWRKAGGPSSYNEQFF.

CDR3 loop: CASKGGAGYTQETQYF. CDR3 nucleotide sequence: TGTGCCAGTAAAGGCGGAGCGGGATATACCCAAGAGACCCAGTACTTC. The chain is built from TRBV19 and TRBJ2-5, with 7 bases identical to TRBD2. The CDR3 runs 16 residues. V lost 7 bases to trimming and J lost 1 base; unmatched junction nucleotides: 12. Per the germline V gene, CDR1 is LNHDA and CDR2 is SQIVND (reference sequence). The whole variable domain, filled in from reference TRBV19 and TRBJ2-5, reads DGGITQSPKYLFRKEGQNVTLSCEQNLNHDAMYWYRQDPGQGLRLIYYSQIVNDFQKGDIAEGYSVSREKKESFPLTVTSAQKNPTAFYLCASKGGAGYTQETQYFGPGTRLLVL.

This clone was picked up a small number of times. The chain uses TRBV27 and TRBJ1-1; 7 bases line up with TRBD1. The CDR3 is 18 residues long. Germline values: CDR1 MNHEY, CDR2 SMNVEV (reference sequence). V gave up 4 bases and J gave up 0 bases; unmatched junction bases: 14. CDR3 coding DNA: TGTGCCAGCAGTTCTGGTCCGATACCGGGACAGATGAACACTGAAGCTTTCTTT. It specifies CASSSGPIPGQMNTEAFF.

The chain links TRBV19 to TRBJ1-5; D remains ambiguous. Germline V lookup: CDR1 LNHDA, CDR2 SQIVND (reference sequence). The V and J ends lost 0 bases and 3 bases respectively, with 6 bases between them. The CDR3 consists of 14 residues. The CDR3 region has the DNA TGTGCCAGTAGTATAGATCACATCAATCAGCCCCAGCATTTT. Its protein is CASSIDHINQPQHF.

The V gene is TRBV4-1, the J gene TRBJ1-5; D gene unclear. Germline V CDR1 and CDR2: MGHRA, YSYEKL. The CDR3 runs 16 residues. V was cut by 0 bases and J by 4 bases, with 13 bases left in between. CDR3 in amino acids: CASSQEPGRPNQPQHF. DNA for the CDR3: TGCGCCAGCAGCCAAGAGCCGGGCCGCCCTAATCAGCCCCAGCATTTT.